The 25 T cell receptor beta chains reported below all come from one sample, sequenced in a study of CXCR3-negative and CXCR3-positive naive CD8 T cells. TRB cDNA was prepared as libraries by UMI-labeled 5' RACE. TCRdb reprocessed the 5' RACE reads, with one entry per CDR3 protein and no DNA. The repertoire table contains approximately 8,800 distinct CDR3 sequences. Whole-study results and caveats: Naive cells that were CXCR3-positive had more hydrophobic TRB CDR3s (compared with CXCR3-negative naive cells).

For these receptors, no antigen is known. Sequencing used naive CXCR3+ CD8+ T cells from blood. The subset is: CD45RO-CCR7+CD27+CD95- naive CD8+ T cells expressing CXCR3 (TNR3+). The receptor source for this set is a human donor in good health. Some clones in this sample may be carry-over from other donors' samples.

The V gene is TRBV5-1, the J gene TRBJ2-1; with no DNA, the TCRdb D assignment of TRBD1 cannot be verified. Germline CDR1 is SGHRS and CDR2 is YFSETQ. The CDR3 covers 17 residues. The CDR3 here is CASSSHSPTGRGDEQFF.

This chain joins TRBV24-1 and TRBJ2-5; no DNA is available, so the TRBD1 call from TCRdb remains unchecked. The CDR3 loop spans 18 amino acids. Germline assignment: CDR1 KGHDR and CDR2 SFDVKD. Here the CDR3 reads CATSDFRTGGSGEETQYF.

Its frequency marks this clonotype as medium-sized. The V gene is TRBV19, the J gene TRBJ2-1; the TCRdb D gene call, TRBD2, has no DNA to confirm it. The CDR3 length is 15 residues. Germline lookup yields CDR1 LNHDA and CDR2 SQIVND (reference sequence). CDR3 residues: CASSIVGLEYNEQFF.

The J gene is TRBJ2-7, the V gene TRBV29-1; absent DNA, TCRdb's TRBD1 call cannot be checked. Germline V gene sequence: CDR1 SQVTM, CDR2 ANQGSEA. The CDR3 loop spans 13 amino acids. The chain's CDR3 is CSVEGQGGYEQYF.

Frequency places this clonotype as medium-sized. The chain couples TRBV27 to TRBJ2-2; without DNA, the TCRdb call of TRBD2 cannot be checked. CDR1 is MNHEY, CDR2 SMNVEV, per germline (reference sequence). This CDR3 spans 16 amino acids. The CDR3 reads CASSPALGRDTGELFF.

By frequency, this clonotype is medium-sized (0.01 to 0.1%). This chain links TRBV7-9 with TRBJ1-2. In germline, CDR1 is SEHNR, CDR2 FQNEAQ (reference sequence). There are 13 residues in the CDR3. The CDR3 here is CASSFPGLNGYTF. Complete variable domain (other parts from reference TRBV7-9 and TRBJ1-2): DTGVSQNPRHKITKRGQNVTFRCDPISEHNRLYWYRQTLGQGPEFLTYFQNEAQLEKSRLLSDRFSAERPKGSFSTLEIQRTEQGDSAMYLCASSFPGLNGYTFGSGTRLTVV.

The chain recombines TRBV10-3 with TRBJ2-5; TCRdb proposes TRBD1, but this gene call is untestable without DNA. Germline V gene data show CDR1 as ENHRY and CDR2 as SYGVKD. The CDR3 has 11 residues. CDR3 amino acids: CAIGTLETQYF.

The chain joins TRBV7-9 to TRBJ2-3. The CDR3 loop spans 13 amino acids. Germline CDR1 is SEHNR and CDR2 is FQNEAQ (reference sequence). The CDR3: CASSFQRTDTQYF. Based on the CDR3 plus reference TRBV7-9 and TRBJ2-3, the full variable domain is DTGVSQNPRHKITKRGQNVTFRCDPISEHNRLYWYRQTLGQGPEFLTYFQNEAQLEKSRLLSDRFSAERPKGSFSTLEIQRTEQGDSAMYLCASSFQRTDTQYFGPGTRLTVL.

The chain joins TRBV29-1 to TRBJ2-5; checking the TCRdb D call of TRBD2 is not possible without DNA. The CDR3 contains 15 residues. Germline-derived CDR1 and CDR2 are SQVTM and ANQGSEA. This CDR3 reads CSVVFLAEIQETQYF.

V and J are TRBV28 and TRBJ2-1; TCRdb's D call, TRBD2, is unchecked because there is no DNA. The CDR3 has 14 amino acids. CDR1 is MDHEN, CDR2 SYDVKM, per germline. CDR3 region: CASSLTGVVNEQFF. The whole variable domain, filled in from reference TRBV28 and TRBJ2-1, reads DVKVTQSSRYLVKRTGEKVFLECVQDMDHENMFWYRQDPGLGLRLIYFSYDVKMKEKGDIPEGYSVSREKKERFSLILESASTNQTSMYLCASSLTGVVNEQFFGPGTRLTVL.

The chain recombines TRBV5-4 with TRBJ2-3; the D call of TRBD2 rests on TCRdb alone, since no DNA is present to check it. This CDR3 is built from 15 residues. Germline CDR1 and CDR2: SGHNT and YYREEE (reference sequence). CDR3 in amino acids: CASRPAGYSTDTQYF.

This chain's CDR3 is CASSAGTGPNEQFF. The chain carries TRBV9 and TRBJ2-1; TCRdb calls TRBD1, which cannot be checked without DNA. CDR1 and CDR2 from the germline V gene are SGDLS and YYNGEE. The CDR3 covers 14 residues.

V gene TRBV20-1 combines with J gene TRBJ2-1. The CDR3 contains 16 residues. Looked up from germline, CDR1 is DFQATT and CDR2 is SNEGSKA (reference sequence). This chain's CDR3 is CSARPRSDRTYNDQFF.

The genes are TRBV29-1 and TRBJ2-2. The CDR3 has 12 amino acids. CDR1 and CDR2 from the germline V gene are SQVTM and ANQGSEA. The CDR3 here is CSVFLGSGELFF.

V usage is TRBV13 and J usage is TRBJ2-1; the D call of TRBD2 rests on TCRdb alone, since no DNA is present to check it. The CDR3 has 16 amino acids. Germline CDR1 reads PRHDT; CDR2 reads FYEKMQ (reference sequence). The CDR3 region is CASSLGTSGIHNEQFF.

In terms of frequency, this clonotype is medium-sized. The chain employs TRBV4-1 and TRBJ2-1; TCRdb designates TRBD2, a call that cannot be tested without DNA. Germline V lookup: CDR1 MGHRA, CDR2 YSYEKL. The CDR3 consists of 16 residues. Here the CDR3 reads CASSQGWRGAYNEQFF.

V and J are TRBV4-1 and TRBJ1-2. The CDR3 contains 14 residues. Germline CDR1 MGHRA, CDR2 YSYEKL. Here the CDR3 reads CASSQGFLLTGYTF.

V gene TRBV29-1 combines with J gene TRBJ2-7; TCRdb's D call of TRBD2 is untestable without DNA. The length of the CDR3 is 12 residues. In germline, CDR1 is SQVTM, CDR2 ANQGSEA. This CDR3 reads CSVDLTAGEQYF.

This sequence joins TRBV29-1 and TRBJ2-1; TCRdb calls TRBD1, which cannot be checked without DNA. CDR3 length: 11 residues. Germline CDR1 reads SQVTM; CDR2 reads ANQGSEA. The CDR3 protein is CSVVRGNEQFF.

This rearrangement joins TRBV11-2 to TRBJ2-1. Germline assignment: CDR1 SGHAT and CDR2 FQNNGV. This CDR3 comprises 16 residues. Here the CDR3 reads CASSSSQREPHNEQFF.

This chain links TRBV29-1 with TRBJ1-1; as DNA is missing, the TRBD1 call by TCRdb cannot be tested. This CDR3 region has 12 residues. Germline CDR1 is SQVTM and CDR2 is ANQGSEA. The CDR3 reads CSVTGENTEAFF.

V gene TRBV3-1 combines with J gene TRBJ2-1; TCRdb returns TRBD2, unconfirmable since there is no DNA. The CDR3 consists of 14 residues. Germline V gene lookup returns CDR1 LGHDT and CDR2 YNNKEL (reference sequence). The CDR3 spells CASSPAAPYNEQFF.

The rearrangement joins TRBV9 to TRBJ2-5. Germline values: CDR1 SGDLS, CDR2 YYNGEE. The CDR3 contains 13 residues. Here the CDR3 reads CASSSSDHETQYF.

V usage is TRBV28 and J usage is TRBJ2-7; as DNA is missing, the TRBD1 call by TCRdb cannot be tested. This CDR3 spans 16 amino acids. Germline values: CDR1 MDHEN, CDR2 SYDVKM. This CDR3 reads CASSHPRTGPVREQYF.

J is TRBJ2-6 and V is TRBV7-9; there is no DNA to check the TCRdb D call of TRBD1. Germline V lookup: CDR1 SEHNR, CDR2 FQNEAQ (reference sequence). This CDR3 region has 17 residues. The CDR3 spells CASSPATGRTGANVLTF.